This record looks at one T cell receptor (beta chain) sequence and its context. CDR3 length: 15 residues. The ends lost 6 bases at V and 3 bases at J; junction bases unmatched: 14. The V gene's germline CDR1 is SQVTM and CDR2 ANQGSEA. The entry originates in a study of beta chain features in type 1 diabetes. Every isolated RNA sample was fully reverse transcribed, so sequencing captured expressed TCRB transcripts. The method was immunoSEQ multiplex PCR; TCRdb's version includes in-frame clones alone and lacks a portion of them. The data contain over 500,000 clones, around a sixth of them singletons. Purity of each sorted population was above 95%.

The sample was naive CD4+ T cells from blood. V is TRBV29-1 and J is TRBJ2-7, with 7 bases identical to TRBD2. The sequence was collected from a man aged 18 to 30 in good health. This CDR3 reads CSVRVGTAGIYEQYF. In nucleotides, the CDR3 is TGCAGCGTGAGGGTAGGAACAGCGGGGATCTACGAGCAGTACTTC.